This T cell receptor beta chain was identified in a study of blood T cell repertoires in COVID-19. Study-level information: Whether acute or convalescent, the COVID-19 samples came from the United States, Italy and Spain. T cells, B-cell-depleted T cells, or PBMCs provided the cDNA or gDNA that served as material.

Authors' methods: Estimation of nucleated cell counts relied on the amplification of reference gene primers. Only in-frame clones appear in the TCRdb table, and some are missing; sequencing was by immunoSEQ multiplex PCR. Clonal size and the V and J genes are those of that table, whereas D and trimming came from the DNA. The table shows some 71,000 clones, with roughly 77% occurring only once. After removal of 4 bases from V and 14 bases from J, the junction contained 13 bases not matched to a gene. The CDR3 has 13 amino acids. Germline-derived CDR1 and CDR2 are GTSNPN and SVGIG (reference sequence).

The chain recombines TRBV30 with TRBJ2-3, with TRBD1 matching 9 bases. The receptor comes from a woman in her 70s with acute or convalescent COVID-19. The sample comprised peripheral blood. CDR3 nucleotides: TGTGCCTGGACGTCAGAACCGGGACAGGGTCCGTATTTT. Protein product: CAWTSEPGQGPYF.